The clone carrying this TCR beta chain was seen more than once but under ten times. PCR primers comprised 60 Vbeta and 13 Jbeta primers. Assay: immunoSEQ multiplex PCR; the TCRdb copy retains only in-frame clones and omits some. The sample shows 90,000 to 150,000 clones, about three fifths of them seen only once. The data were obtained in a study of cytomegalovirus exposure and HLA in healthy donors. This CDR3 has 14 residues. Trimming removed 4 bases at V and 6 bases at J, with 15 bases between. CDR1 SGHRS and CDR2 YFSETQ come from the germline V gene. The material sequenced was PBMCs. This TCR was recovered from a middle-aged man in good health and CMV-seropositive. The chain joins TRBV5-1 to TRBJ2-3; tentatively, D is TRBD2 (6 bases). The CDR3 region is CASSAGFSGDTQYF. Here the CDR3 DNA reads TGCGCCAGCAGCGCGGGATTCTCTGGGGATACGCAGTATTTT.